Presented here are 23 T cell receptor beta chains from one specimen sequenced in a study of tumor and adjacent non-tumor tissue in lung cancer. No cell sorting was done before RNA was extracted from the tissue. The library came from three nested PCR rounds adapted from ARM-PCR protocols. Each CDR3 protein is one row after TCRdb ran MiXCR on the multiplex PCR reads. The sample includes fewer than 80,000 distinct CDR3 sequences, about two thirds of them seen just once. The specimen sequenced was lung tumor tissue. Source of these receptors: a woman aged 70 to 79 with non-small cell lung cancer.

Comments on this clonotype: Lacking the conserved final phenylalanine or tryptophan, this CDR3 likely reflects a read error. The CDR3 DNA follows: TGTGCCAGCAGTCCCGGACTAGCGGTAAATTATTACGAGCAGTACATC. Translation gives CASSPGLAVNYYEQYI. The chain employs TRBV6-5 and TRBJ2-7, with 10 bases lining up with TRBD2. The CDR3 is made up of 16 amino acids. Germline values: CDR1 MNHEY, CDR2 SVGAGI. V lost 5 bases to trimming and J lost 4 bases; unmatched junction nucleotides: 11.

This clonotype was detected only once. Sequence at one end of the junction differs from germline and may be a read error. CDR3 region: CAISYSNRVRGEKLFF. The CDR3 nucleotides are TGTGCCATCAGTTACTCGAATCGTGTCAGGGGGGAAAAACTGTTTTTT. This chain joins TRBV6-6 and TRBJ1-4; 7 nucleotides align to TRBD1. There are 16 residues in the CDR3. CDR1 and CDR2 from the germline V gene are MNHNY and SVGAGI (reference sequence).

This clonotype was seen many times. The chain uses TRBV28 and TRBJ1-3; D might be TRBD1 (5 bases). V was shortened by 6 bases and J by 0 bases, with 18 bases between the two germline ends. CDR1 is MDHEN and CDR2 is SYDVKM in the germline V gene. This CDR3 comprises 17 residues. Written as DNA, the CDR3 is TGTGCCAGCAGCCAGGAGGGACTCCCGAGCTCTGGAAACACCATATATTTT. Protein: CASSQEGLPSSGNTIYF.

In its sample, this clonotype was seen a few times. This CDR3 is missing its conserved last phenylalanine or tryptophan, likely due to a read error. The chain combines TRBV13 with TRBJ2-7; possibly TRBD1 for D (8 bases). Germline V gene sequence: CDR1 PRHDT, CDR2 FYEKMQ (reference sequence). This CDR3 has 13 residues. Deletions cut 5 bases from V and 6 bases from J, with 14 bases between. CDR3 bases: TGTGCCAGCAGCCCACAGGGGGGGGTCGAGCAGTACCTC. Encoded protein: CASSPQGGVEQYL.

The chain uses TRBV30 and TRBJ1-1; perhaps TRBD1 as D (5 bases). V gave up 4 bases and J gave up 0 bases, with 12 bases separating them. The CDR3 sequence is 14 residues long. Germline-derived CDR1 and CDR2 are GTSNPN and SVGIG (reference sequence). CDR3 nucleotide sequence: TGTGCCTGGACTGGGGACTTCTTGAACACTGAAGCTTTCTTT. Encoded protein: CAWTGDFLNTEAFF.

Concerning this clonotype: Sequence at one end of the junction differs from germline and may be a read error. The J gene is TRBJ2-7, the V gene TRBV5-1; 8 nucleotides align to TRBD1. This CDR3 has 14 residues. Looked up from germline, CDR1 is SGHRS and CDR2 is YFSETQ. As DNA, the CDR3 is TGCGCCAGCAGCCTGGACAGGGCACTCAGCGAGCAGTGCTTC. It codes for CASSLDRALSEQCF.

This clonotype has more than one count but fewer than ten. A much larger clone differs by one base, so this may be a read error. The V and J genes are TRBV28 and TRBJ1-5; no clear D. This CDR3 comprises 12 residues. Germline V CDR1 and CDR2: MDHEN, SYDVKM. The CDR3 nucleotides are TGTGTCACAAAAAGGAGCAATCAGCCCCAGCATTTT. This codes for CVTKRSNQPQHF. The full variable domain, its missing parts supplied by reference TRBV28 and TRBJ1-5, is DVKVTQSSRYLVKRTGEKVFLECVQDMDHENMFWYRQDPGLGLRLIYFSYDVKMKEKGDIPEGYSVSREKKERFSLILESASTNQTSMYLCVTKRSNQPQHFGDGTRLSIL.

The V and J genes are TRBV6-6 and TRBJ2-7; TRBD2 matches 7 bases. Per germline, CDR1 MNHNY and CDR2 SVGAGI (reference sequence). The CDR3 has 19 residues. The V and J ends lost 7 bases and 6 bases, in that order; junction bases with no gene match: 27. CDR3 in DNA: TGTGCCAGCACAACATACCTCGGGAACAGCGGGGCTAGCGTATGCGAGCAGTACTTC. It translates to CASTTYLGNSGASVCEQYF.

The chain recombines TRBV11-2 with TRBJ1-3; 7 nucleotides line up with TRBD1. V dropped 6 bases and J dropped 2; count of bases not matched to a gene: 7. CDR1 SGHAT and CDR2 FQNNGV come from the germline V gene. The CDR3 is 15 residues long. The CDR3 region is CASRACQGAGNTIYF. The CDR3 nucleotides are TGTGCCAGCAGAGCGTGTCAGGGGGCTGGAAACACCATATATTTT.

Notes on this clonotype: As the CDR3 is not closed by the conserved phenylalanine or tryptophan, this likely results from a read error. The chain employs TRBV29-1 and TRBJ1-2; D unclear. This CDR3 is 17 amino acids long. Germline V gene sequence: CDR1 SQVTM, CDR2 ANQGSEA. The CDR3, as DNA: TGCTCCGGTATCCTAGGTTCGGTTGGCGGGCCACAAGGAGGCTACACCTCC. Translating it yields CSGILGSVGGPQGGYTS.

Worth noting for this clonotype: A read error may account for a junction end that differs from germline. This sequence joins TRBV11-2 and TRBJ2-1; weak D call: TRBD2 (5 bases). Per the germline V gene, CDR1 is SGHAT and CDR2 is FQNNGV. The CDR3 has 15 residues. Here the CDR3 DNA reads TGTGCCAGCAGCCCCGAAGGCGGGTGGAATAATGGGCAGTTCTTC. Protein product: CASSPEGGWNNGQFF.

Details on this clonotype: Being one base from a much bigger clone, this may be a read error. The chain employs TRBV28 and TRBJ2-7; a possible D gene is TRBD2 (5 bases). The CDR3 covers 14 residues. Germline V CDR1 and CDR2: MDHEN, SYDVKM. V dropped 5 bases and J dropped 5 bases, with 16 bases sitting between them. The CDR3 region is CASSVPQVGNEQYF. The CDR3 DNA reads TGTGCCAGCAGTGTCCCTCAGGTCGGGAACGAGCAGTACTTC.

In the case of this clonotype: At one end, the junction sequence differs from germline, possibly due to a read error. The genes are TRBV14 and TRBJ2-2; 8 bases are a match to TRBD2. In germline, CDR1 is SGHDN, CDR2 FVKESK. CDR3 length: 15 amino acids. The chain's CDR3 is CASSQISGNTWELFF. The DNA for the CDR3 is TGTGCCAGCAGTCAAATTAGCGGGAACACCTGGGAGCTGTTTTTT. The entire variable domain, with the rest obtained from reference TRBV14 and TRBJ2-2, is as follows: EAGVTQFPSHSVIEKGQTVTLRCDPISGHDNLYWYRRVMGKEIKFLLHFVKESKQDESGMPNNRFLAERTGGTYSTLKVQPAELEDSGVYFCASSQISGNTWELFFGEGSRLTVL.

On this clonotype: This could be a read error, since a much larger clone is one nucleotide away. The CDR3 does not close with the conserved phenylalanine or tryptophan, likely indicating a read error. The CDR3 loop is CASSSSRLAKNIQYY. The CDR3 bases are TGTGCCAGCAGTTCTAGCAGACTAGCCAAAAACATTCAGTACTAC. This chain joins TRBV28 and TRBJ2-4; perhaps TRBD2 as D (5 bases). Trimming took off 4 bases at V and 0 bases at J, with 10 bases between the two ends. The CDR3 runs 15 residues. CDR1 is MDHEN and CDR2 is SYDVKM in the germline V gene.

For this clonotype: A read error may account for a junction end that differs from germline. The genes are TRBV12-3 or TRBV12-4 and TRBJ2-3, with D possibly matching TRBD1 (5 bases). This CDR3 comprises 13 residues. CDR3 DNA sequence: TGTGCCAGCAGTTTGGGCAGGGCGAATACACAGTACTTT. Translation gives CASSLGRANTQYF.

In this sample, this clonotype turned up many times. This chain joins TRBV28 and TRBJ1-6; no clear D. Germline assignment: CDR1 MDHEN and CDR2 SYDVKM. V gave up 5 bases and J gave up 1 base, with 15 bases separating them. This CDR3 is 17 amino acids long. CDR3 DNA: TGTGCCAGCAGTCCTCGTCCCGAAGGGTCCTATAATTCACCCCTCCACTTT. Protein: CASSPRPEGSYNSPLHF.

This clonotype was counted ten times or more. The genes are TRBV20-1 and TRBJ1-2; D gene ambiguous. Trimming left V 6 bases short and J 1 base short, with 9 bases between. Germline values: CDR1 DFQATT, CDR2 SNEGSKA (reference sequence). The CDR3 loop spans 12 amino acids. CDR3 DNA: TGCAGTGCACCGCGGAATAACTATGGCTACACCTTC. Translated: CSAPRNNYGYTF.

Notes on this clonotype: In this CDR3 the conserved last residue, phenylalanine or tryptophan, is missing, so a read error is likely. CDR3 in amino acids: CASSFFAGGPTWELFI. The CDR3 nucleotides read TGTGCCAGCAGTTTTTTTGCGGGAGGGCCGACCTGGGAGCTGTTTATT. The chain recombines TRBV12-3 or TRBV12-4 with TRBJ2-2; the match to TRBD2 covers 9 bases. The V gene end was trimmed by 3 bases and the J gene end by 9 bases; junction bases not matched to a gene: 11. This CDR3 comprises 16 residues.

A single count supports this clonotype. The V and J genes are TRBV11-2 and TRBJ2-3; D unclear. Trimming cost V 5 bases and J 4 bases, with 10 bases left between them. The germline V gene encodes CDR1 SGHAT and CDR2 FQNNGV. The CDR3 is 13 residues long. CDR3 loop: CASSLQVADTQYF. In nucleotides, the CDR3 is TGTGCCAGCAGCCTTCAGGTAGCAGATACGCAGTATTTT.

By proportion, this clonotype is medium-sized. V usage is TRBV12-3 or TRBV12-4 and J usage is TRBJ1-1; no clear D gene. The CDR3 has 14 amino acids. The V and J ends lost 2 bases and 9 bases respectively, with 16 bases between them. CDR3 sequence (DNA): TGTGCCAGCAGTTTATGGCACAGCCCCTGCCAAGCTTTCTTT. Its translation is CASSLWHSPCQAFF.

This clonotype was detected only a few times. This may arise from a read error, as a much more abundant clone is one base away. This chain joins TRBV28 and TRBJ2-5; 9 nucleotides agree with TRBD2. The germline CDR1 and CDR2 sequences are MDHEN and SYDVKM. V lost 8 bases, J lost 2 bases, and 18 bases stayed unmatched. The CDR3 consists of 18 residues. For the CDR3, the DNA is TGTGCCAGCGAGGCTCCCACATCCCGACTAGCGGAACAAGAGACCCAGTACTTC. This codes for CASEAPTSRLAEQETQYF.

On this clonotype: The junction differs from germline at one of its ends, possibly a read error. This chain joins TRBV29-1 and TRBJ2-5, with no clear D. The CDR3 has 14 residues. Germline-derived CDR1 and CDR2 are SQVTM and ANQGSEA. CDR3 coding DNA: TGCAGTGTTGTGGTGACACAACTTCAAGAGACCCAGTATTTC. Protein sequence: CSVVVTQLQETQYF.

This clonotype is medium-sized within its sample. V usage is TRBV29-1 and J usage is TRBJ2-7; TRBD1 aligns across 7 bases. CDR1 and CDR2 (germline): SQVTM, ANQGSEA. The CDR3 loop spans 16 amino acids. V lost 1 base, J lost 0 bases, and 9 bases stayed unmatched. The chain's CDR3 is CSVEVLPQGSSYEQYF. The CDR3 region has the DNA TGCAGCGTTGAAGTTCTCCCACAGGGGAGCTCCTACGAGCAGTACTTC.